This TCR beta chain was obtained from a study of control samples from healthy donors and cancer patients. Here immunoSEQ multiplex PCR was the method, and the copy in TCRdb shows in-frame clones only, minus some. The repertoire consists of about 86,000 clones, with 85% to 90% occurring once and the leading ten covering about 9.5%. From germline, CDR1 is SGHDT and CDR2 YYEEEE. The CDR3 is made up of 17 amino acids. V shed 2 bases and J 4 bases; nucleotides not matched to a gene: 7. The TCR sequence derives from a woman between 50 and 59 years old with colorectal cancer. V and J are TRBV5-6 and TRBJ1-5; TRBD1 matches 12 bases. The sample was PBMCs. CDR3 region: CASSLGTGGAGNQPQHF. CDR3 DNA: TGTGCCAGCAGCTTAGGGACAGGGGGCGCGGGTAATCAGCCCCAGCATTTT.